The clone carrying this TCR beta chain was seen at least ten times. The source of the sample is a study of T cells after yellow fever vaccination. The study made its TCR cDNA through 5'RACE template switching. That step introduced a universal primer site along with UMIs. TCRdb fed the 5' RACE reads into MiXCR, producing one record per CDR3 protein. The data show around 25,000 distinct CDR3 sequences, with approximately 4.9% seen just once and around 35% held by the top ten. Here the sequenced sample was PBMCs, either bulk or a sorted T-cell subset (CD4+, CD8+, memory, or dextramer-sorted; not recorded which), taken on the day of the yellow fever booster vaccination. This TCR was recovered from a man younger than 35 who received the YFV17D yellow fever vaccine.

This CDR3 is CASSPDRGFDGYTF. For the CDR3, the DNA is TGTGCCAGCAGCCCGGACAGGGGGTTCGATGGCTACACCTTC. V and J are TRBV7-6 and TRBJ1-2; 10 bases agree with TRBD1. The CDR3 loop spans 14 amino acids. The junction had 6 bases not matched to a gene; V was cut back by 5 bases and J by 6 bases. Germline CDR1 and CDR2: SGHVS and FNYEAQ.